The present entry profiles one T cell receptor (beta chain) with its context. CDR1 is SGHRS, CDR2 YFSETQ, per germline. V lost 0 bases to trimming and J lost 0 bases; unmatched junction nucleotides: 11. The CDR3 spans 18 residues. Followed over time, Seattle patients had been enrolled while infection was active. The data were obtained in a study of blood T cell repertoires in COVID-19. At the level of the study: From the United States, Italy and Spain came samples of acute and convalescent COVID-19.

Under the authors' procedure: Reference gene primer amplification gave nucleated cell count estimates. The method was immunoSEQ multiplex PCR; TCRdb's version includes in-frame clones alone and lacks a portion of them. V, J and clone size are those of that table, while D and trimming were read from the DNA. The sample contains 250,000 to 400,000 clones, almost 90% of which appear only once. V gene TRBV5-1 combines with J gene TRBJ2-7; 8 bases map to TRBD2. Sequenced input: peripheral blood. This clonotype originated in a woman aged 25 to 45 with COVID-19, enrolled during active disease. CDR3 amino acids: CASSLGVLFLAGSYEQYF. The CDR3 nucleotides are TGCGCCAGCAGCTTGGGGGTTTTGTTTCTAGCGGGCTCCTACGAGCAGTACTTC.